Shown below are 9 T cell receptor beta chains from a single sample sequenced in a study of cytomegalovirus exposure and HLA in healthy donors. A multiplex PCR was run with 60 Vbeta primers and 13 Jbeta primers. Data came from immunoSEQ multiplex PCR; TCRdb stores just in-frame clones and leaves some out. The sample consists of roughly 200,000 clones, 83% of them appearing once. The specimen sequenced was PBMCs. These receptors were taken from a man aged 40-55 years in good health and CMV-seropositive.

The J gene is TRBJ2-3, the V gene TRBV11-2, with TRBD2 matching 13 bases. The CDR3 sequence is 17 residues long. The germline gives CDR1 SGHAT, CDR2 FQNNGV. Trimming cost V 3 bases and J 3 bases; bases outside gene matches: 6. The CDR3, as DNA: TGTGCCAGCAGCTTGGGACTAGCGGGGAGCGGGACAGATACGCAGTATTTT. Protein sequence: CASSLGLAGSGTDTQYF.

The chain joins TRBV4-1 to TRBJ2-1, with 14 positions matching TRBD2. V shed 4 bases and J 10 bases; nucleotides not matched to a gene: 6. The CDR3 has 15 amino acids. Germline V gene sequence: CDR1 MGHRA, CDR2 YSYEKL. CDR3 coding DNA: TGCGCCAGCAGCCCTCGGACTAGCGGGAGGTACGAGCAGTTCTTC. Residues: CASSPRTSGRYEQFF.

CDR3 in DNA: TGTGCCAGCAGTTCCACCGACAGAACCTACGAGCAGTACTTC. Translated, it gives CASSSTDRTYEQYF. The V and J genes are TRBV6-5 and TRBJ2-7; D possibly corresponds to TRBD1 (5 bases). This CDR3 is built from 14 residues. With 4 bases removed from V and 2 bases from J, the gap between germline ends came to 12 bases. CDR1 and CDR2 (germline): MNHEY, SVGAGI.

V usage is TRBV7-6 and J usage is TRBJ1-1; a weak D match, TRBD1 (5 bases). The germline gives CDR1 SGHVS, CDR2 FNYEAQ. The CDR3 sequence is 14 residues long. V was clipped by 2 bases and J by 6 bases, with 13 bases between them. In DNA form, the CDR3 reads TGTGCCAGCAGCTTAACGTACGGGACTGCTGAAGCTTTCTTT. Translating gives CASSLTYGTAEAFF.

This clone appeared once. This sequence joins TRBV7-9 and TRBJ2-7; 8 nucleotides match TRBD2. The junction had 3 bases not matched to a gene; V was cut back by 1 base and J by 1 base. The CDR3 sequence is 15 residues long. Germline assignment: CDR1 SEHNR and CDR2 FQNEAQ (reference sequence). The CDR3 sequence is CASSLGGLDSYEQYF. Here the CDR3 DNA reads TGTGCCAGCAGCTTAGGGGGACTAGATTCCTACGAGCAGTACTTC.

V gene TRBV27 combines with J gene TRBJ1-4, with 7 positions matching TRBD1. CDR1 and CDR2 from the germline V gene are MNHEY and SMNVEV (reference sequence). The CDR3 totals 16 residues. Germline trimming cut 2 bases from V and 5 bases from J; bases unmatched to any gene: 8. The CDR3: CASSLSSGTANEKLFF. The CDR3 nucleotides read TGTGCCAGCAGTTTAAGTTCCGGGACAGCAAATGAAAAACTGTTTTTT.

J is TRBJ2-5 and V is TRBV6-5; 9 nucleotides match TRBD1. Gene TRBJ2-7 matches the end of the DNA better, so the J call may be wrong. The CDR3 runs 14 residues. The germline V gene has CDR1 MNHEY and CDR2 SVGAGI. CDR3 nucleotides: TGTGCCAGCTCCTCCGGGACAGGGTTCGTCGAGCAGTACTTC. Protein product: CASSSGTGFVEQYF.

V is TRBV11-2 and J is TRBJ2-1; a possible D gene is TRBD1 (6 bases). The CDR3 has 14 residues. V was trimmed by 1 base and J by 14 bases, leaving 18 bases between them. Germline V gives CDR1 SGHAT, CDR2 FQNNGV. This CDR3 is CASSLGGGPPRKFF. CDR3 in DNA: TGTGCCAGCAGCTTAGGAGGGGGACCTCCGAGGAAGTTCTTC.

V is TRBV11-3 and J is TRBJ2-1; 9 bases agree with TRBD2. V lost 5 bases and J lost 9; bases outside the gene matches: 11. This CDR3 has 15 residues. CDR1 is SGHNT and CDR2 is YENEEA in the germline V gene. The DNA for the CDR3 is TGTGCCAGCAGCCCAGGGACTAGCAATCGGGGTGAGCAGTTCTTC. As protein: CASSPGTSNRGEQFF.